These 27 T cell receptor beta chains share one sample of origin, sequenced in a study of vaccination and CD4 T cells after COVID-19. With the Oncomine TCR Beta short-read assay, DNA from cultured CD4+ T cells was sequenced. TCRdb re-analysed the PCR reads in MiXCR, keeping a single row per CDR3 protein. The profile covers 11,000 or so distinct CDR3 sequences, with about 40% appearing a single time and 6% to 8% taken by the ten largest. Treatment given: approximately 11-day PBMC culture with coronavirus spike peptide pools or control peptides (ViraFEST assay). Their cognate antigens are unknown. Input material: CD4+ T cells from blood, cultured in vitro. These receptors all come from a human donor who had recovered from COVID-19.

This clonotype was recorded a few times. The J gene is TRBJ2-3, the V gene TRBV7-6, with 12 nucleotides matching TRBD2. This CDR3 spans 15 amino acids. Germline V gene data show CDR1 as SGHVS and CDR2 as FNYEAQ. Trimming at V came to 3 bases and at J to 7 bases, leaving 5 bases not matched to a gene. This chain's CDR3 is CASSLSLAGGNTQYF. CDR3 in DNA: TGTGCCAGCAGCTTGAGTCTAGCGGGGGGGAATACGCAGTATTTT.

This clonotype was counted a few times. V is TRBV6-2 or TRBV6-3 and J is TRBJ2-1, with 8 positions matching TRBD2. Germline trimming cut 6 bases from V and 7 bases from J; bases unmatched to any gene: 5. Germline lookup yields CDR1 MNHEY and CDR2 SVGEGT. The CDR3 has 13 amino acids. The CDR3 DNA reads TGTGCCAGCAGGACGATAGCGGGGAATGAGCAGTTCTTC. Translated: CASRTIAGNEQFF.

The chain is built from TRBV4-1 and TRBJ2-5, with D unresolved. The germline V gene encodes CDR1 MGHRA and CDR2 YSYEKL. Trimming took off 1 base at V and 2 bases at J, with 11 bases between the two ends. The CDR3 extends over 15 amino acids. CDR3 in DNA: TGCGCCAGCAGCCAAGTAGGTCCATTACAAGAGACCCAGTACTTC. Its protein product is CASSQVGPLQETQYF.

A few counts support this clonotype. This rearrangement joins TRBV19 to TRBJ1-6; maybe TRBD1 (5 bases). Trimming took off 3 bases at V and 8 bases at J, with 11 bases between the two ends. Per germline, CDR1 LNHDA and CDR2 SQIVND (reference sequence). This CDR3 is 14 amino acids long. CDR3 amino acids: CASSITGSDSPLHF. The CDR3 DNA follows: TGTGCCAGTAGTATCACAGGATCGGATTCACCCCTCCACTTT.

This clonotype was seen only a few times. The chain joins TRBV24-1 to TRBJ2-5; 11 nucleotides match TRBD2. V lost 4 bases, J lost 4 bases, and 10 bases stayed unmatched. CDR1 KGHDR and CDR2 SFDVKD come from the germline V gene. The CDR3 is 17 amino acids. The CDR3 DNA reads TGTGCCACCAGTGAGCCCCGACTAGCGGGGCCAGGAGAGACCCAGTACTTC. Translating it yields CATSEPRLAGPGETQYF.

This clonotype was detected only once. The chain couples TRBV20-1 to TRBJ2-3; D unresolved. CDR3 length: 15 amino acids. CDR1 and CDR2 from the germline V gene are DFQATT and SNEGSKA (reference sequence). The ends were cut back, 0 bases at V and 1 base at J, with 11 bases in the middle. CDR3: CSAREIRAGTDTQYF. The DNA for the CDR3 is TGCAGTGCTAGAGAGATCCGGGCGGGCACAGATACGCAGTATTTT.

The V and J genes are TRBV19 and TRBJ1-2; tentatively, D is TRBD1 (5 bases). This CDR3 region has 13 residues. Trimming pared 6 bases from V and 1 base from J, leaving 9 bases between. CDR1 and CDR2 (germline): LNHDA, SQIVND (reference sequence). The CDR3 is CASRTGRNYGYTF. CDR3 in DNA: TGTGCCAGTAGAACAGGCCGTAACTATGGCTACACCTTC. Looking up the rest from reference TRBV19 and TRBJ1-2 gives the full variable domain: DGGITQSPKYLFRKEGQNVTLSCEQNLNHDAMYWYRQDPGQGLRLIYYSQIVNDFQKGDIAEGYSVSREKKESFPLTVTSAQKNPTAFYLCASRTGRNYGYTFGSGTRLTVV.

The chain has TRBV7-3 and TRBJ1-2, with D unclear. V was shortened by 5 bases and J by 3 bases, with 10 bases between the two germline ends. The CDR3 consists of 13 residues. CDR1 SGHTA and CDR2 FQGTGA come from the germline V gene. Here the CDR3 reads CASSPQRDYGYTF. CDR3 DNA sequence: TGTGCCAGCAGCCCCCAAAGGGACTATGGCTACACCTTC.

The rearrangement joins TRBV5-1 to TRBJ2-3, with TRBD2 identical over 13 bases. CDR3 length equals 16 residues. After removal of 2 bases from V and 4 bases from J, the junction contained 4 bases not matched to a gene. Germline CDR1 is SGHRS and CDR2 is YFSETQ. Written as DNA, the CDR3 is TGCGCCAGCAGCTTCCGAGGACTAGCGGGGGCAGATACGCAGTATTTT. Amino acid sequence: CASSFRGLAGADTQYF. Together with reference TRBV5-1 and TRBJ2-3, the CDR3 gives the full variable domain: KAGVTQTPRYLIKTRGQQVTLSCSPISGHRSVSWYQQTPGQGLQFLFEYFSETQRNKGNFPGRFSGRQFSNSRSEMNVSTLELGDSALYLCASSFRGLAGADTQYFGPGTRLTVL.

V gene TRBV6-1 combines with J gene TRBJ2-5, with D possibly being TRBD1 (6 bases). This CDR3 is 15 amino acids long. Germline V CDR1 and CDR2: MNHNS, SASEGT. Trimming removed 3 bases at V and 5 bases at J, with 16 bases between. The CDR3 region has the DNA TGTGCCAGCAGTGAGGCACAGGGTCTTTGGGAGACCCAGTACTTC. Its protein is CASSEAQGLWETQYF.

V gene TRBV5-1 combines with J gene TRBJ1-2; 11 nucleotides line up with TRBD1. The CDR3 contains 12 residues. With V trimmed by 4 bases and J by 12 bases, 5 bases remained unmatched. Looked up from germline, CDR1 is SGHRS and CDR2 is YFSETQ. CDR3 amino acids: CASSPDRGLDTF. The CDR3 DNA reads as TGCGCCAGCAGCCCGGACAGGGGGCTAGACACCTTC.

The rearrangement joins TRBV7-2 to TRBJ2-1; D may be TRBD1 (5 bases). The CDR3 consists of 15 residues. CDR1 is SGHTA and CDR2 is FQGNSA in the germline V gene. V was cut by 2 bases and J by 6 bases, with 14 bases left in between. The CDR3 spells CASSLIVGLGNEQFF. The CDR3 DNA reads TGTGCCAGCAGCTTAATCGTGGGGCTTGGCAATGAGCAGTTCTTC.

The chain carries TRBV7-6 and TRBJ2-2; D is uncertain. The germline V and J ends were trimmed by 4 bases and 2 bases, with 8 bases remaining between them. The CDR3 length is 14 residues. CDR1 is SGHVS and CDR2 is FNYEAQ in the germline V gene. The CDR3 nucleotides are TGTGCCAGCAGCTCCAGACCAAACACCGGGGAGCTGTTTTTT. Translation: CASSSRPNTGELFF.

The DNA for the CDR3 is TGTGCCAGCAGTTATGGGGTAAGAGGGAACACTGAAGCTTTCTTT. It encodes CASSYGVRGNTEAFF. The chain employs TRBV6-5 and TRBJ1-1; D remains unclear. This CDR3 spans 15 amino acids. Germline CDR1 is MNHEY and CDR2 is SVGAGI. Trimming removed 3 bases at V and 1 base at J, with 12 bases between.

CDR3 DNA: TGTGCCTGGGGACAGGCTAATCAGCCCCAGCATTTT. As protein: CAWGQANQPQHF. The rearrangement joins TRBV30 to TRBJ1-5; 7 bases align to TRBD1. The CDR3 is 12 residues long. CDR1 and CDR2 (germline): GTSNPN, SVGIG (reference sequence). J gave up 4 bases and V 5 bases, and 2 bases lay outside the gene matches. The full variable domain, in which reference TRBV30 and TRBJ1-5 provide the parts outside the CDR3, is SQTIHQWPATLVQPVGSPLSLECTVEGTSNPNLYWYRQAAGRGLQLLFYSVGIGQISSEVPQNLSASRPQDRQFILSSKKLLLSDSGFYLCAWGQANQPQHFGDGTRLSIL.

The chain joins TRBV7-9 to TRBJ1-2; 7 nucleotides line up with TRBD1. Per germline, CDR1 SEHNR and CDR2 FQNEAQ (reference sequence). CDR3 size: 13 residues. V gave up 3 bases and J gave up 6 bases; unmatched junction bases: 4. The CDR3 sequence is CASSFYTGDGYTF. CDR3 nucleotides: TGTGCCAGCAGCTTCTACACAGGGGATGGCTACACCTTC.

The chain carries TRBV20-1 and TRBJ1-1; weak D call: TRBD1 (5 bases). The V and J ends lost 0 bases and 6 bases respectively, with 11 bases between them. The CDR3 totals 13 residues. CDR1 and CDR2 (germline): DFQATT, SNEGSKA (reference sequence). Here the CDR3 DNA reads TGCAGTGCTAGAGATAAGGGGCCCCCTGAAGCTTTCTTT. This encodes CSARDKGPPEAFF.

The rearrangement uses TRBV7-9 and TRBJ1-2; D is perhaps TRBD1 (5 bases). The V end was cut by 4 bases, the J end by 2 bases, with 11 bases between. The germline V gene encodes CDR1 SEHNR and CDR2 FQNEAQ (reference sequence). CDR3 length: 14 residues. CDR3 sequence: CASSSYGGNYGYTF. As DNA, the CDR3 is TGTGCCAGCAGCTCATATGGGGGGAACTATGGCTACACCTTC. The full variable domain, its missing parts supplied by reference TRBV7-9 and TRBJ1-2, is DTGVSQNPRHKITKRGQNVTFRCDPISEHNRLYWYRQTLGQGPEFLTYFQNEAQLEKSRLLSDRFSAERPKGSFSTLEIQRTEQGDSAMYLCASSSYGGNYGYTFGSGTRLTVV.

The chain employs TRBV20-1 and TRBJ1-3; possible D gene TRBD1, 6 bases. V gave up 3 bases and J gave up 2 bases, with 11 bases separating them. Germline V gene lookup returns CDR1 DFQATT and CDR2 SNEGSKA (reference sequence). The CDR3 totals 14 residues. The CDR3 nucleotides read TGCAGTGCTAGCTCAACAGGGACTGGAAACACCATATATTTT. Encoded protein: CSASSTGTGNTIYF.

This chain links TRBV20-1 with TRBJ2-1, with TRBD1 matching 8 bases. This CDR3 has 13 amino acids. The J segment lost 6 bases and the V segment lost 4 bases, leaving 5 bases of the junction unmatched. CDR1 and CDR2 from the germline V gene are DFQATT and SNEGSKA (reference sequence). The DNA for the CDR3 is TGCAGTGCTAAAAGGGGACAGGTCAATGAGCAGTTCTTC. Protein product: CSAKRGQVNEQFF.

CDR3 in amino acids: CASSSPRIYLGAQYF. CDR3 DNA sequence: TGTGCCAGCAGCTCCCCGAGGATCTACTTGGGGGCCCAGTACTTC. V usage is TRBV11-2 and J usage is TRBJ2-5; the D call may be TRBD1 or TRBD2 (5 bases each). The CDR3 runs 15 residues. The V gene lost 4 bases and the J gene lost 9 bases, with 21 bases spanning the gap. In germline, CDR1 is SGHAT, CDR2 FQNNGV. Together with reference TRBV11-2 and TRBJ2-5, the CDR3 gives the full variable domain: EAGVAQSPRYKIIEKRQSVAFWCNPISGHATLYWYQQILGQGPKLLIQFQNNGVVDDSQLPKDRFSAERLKGVDSTLKIQPAKLEDSAVYLCASSSPRIYLGAQYFGPGTRLLVL.

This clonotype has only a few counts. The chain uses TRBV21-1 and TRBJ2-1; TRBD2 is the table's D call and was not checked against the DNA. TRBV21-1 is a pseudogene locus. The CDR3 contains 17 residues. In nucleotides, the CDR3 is TGTGCCAGCAGCAACGAAGGGACTAGCGGGACTAACGATGAGCAGTTCTTC. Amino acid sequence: CASSNEGTSGTNDEQFF.

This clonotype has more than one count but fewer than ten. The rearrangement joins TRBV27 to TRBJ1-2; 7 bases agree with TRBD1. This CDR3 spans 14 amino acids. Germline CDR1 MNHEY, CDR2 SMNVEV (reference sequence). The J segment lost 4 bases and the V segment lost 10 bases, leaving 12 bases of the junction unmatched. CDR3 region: CATRADRSTYGYTF. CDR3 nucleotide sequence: TGTGCCACTAGAGCGGACAGGTCCACCTATGGCTACACCTTC.

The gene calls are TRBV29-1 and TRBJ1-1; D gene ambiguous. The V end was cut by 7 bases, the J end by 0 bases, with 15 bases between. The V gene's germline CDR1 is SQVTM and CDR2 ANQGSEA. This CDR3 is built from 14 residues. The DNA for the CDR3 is TGCAGCGCCGCTAGCTACGGCTTGAACACTGAAGCTTTCTTT. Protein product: CSAASYGLNTEAFF. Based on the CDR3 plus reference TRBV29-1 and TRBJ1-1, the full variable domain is SAVISQKPSRDICQRGTSLTIQCQVDSQVTMMFWYRQQPGQSLTLIATANQGSEATYESGFVIDKFPISRPNLTFSTLTVSNMSPEDSSIYLCSAASYGLNTEAFFGQGTRLTVV.

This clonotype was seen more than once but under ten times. The CDR3 spells CASRQGARITDTQYF. CDR3 nucleotide sequence: TGTGCCAGCCGCCAGGGGGCCCGAATCACAGATACGCAGTATTTT. The chain carries TRBV6-1 and TRBJ2-3; the match to TRBD1 covers 8 bases. The CDR3 loop spans 15 amino acids. Looked up from germline, CDR1 is MNHNS and CDR2 is SASEGT. The V and J ends lost 8 bases and 2 bases, in that order; junction bases with no gene match: 9.

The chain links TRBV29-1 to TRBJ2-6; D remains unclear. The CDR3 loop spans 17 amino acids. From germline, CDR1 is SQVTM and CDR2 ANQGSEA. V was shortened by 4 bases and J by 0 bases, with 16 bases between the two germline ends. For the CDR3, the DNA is TGCAGCGTTGCCATCTACTTTTCAAGCTCTGGGGCCAACGTCCTGACTTTC. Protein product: CSVAIYFSSSGANVLTF.

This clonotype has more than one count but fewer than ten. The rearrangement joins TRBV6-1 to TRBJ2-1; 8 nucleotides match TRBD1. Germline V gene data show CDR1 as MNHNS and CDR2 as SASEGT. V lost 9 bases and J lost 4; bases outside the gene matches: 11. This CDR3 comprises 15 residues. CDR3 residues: CASTQGQGRYNEQFF. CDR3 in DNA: TGTGCCAGTACTCAAGGACAGGGTCGATACAATGAGCAGTTCTTC.